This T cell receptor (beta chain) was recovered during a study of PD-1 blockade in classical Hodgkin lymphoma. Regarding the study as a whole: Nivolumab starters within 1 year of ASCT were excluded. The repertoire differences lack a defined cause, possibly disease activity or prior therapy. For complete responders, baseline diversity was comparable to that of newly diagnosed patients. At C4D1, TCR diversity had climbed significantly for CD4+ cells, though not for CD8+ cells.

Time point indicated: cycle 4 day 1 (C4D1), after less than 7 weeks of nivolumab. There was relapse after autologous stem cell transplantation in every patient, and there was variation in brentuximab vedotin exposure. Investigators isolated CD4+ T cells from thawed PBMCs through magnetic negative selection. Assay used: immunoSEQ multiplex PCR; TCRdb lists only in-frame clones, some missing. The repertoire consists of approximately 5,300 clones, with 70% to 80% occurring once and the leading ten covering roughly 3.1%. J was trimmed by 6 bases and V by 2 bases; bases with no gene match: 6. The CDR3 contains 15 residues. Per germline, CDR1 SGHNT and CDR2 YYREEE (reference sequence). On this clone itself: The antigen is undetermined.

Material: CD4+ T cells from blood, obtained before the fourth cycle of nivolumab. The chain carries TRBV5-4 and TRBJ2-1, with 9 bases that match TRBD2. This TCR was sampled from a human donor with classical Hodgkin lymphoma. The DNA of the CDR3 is TGTGCCAGCAGCTTATCTAGCGGGGCCAGCAATGAGCAGTTCTTC. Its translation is CASSLSSGASNEQFF.